Below are 11 T cell receptor beta chains sequenced from a single sample in a study of vaccination and CD4 T cells after COVID-19. No antigens are known for them. Documented treatment: roughly ten-day PBMC culture with coronavirus spike peptide pools or control peptides (ViraFEST assay). Sequenced with the Oncomine TCR Beta short-read assay was DNA taken from cultured CD4+ T cells. Using its own MiXCR run on the PCR reads, TCRdb lists one record per CDR3 protein. Of about 5,700 distinct CDR3 sequences listed, roughly 30% are singletons. This specimen consisted of CD4+ T cells from blood, cultured in vitro, obtained after SARS-CoV-2 vaccination. These receptors all stem from a human donor who had recovered from COVID-19.

The chain recombines TRBV10-3 with TRBJ2-2; D gene uncertain. The V gene's germline CDR1 is ENHRY and CDR2 SYGVKD. Trimming removed 4 bases at V and 6 bases at J, with 9 bases between. This CDR3 is built from 13 residues. The chain's CDR3 is CAISARPAGELFF. Written as DNA, the CDR3 is TGTGCCATCAGTGCCCGTCCGGCCGGGGAGCTGTTTTTT.

This chain links TRBV18 with TRBJ2-7, with D unresolved. Deletions cut 2 bases from V and 1 base from J, with 3 bases between. The CDR3 has 12 amino acids. CDR1 is KGHSH and CDR2 is LQKENI in the germline V gene. CDR3 in DNA: TGTGCCAGCTCACCAGAGTCCTACGAGCAGTACTTC. Translation gives CASSPESYEQYF. Full variable domain (rest looked up from reference TRBV18 and TRBJ2-7): NAGVMQNPRHLVRRRGQEARLRCSPMKGHSHVYWYRQLPEEGLKFMVYLQKENIIDESGMPKERFSAEFPKEGPSILRIQQVVRGDSAAYFCASSPESYEQYFGPGTRLTVT.

This chain uses TRBV7-2 with TRBJ2-3; no clear D gene. Germline V gene sequence: CDR1 SGHTA, CDR2 FQGNSA. The length of the CDR3 is 15 residues. V was shortened by 5 bases and J by 1 base, with 13 bases between the two germline ends. The CDR3 reads CASSPRTDRTDTQYF. In nucleotides, the CDR3 is TGTGCCAGCAGCCCTCGGACGGACCGCACAGATACGCAGTATTTT.

Of note for this clonotype: Germline and junction disagree at one end, which may indicate a read error. This sequence joins TRBV7-7 and TRBJ2-7; 8 nucleotides line up with TRBD1. CDR1 and CDR2 (germline): SSHAT, FNYEAQ (reference sequence). The CDR3 has 16 amino acids. CDR3 sequence (DNA): TGTGCTAGCAGCTTAGTCGCAGGGGGCGCTTATTACGAGCAGTACTTC. The encoded protein is CASSLVAGGAYYEQYF.

In its sample, this clonotype was seen a few times. The chain is built from TRBV7-2 and TRBJ1-1; 7 bases align to TRBD1. Germline V gene sequence: CDR1 SGHTA, CDR2 FQGNSA. The CDR3 has 12 residues. The ends lost 5 bases at V and 8 bases at J; junction bases unmatched: 5. DNA for the CDR3: TGTGCCAGCAGCGTACTACAGGGGGAAGCTTTCTTT. Translating gives CASSVLQGEAFF.

The V gene is TRBV27, the J gene TRBJ2-1, with 9 bases that match TRBD1. Trimming took 3 bases from V and 3 from J; bases not matched to a gene: 12. Germline V gene data show CDR1 as MNHEY and CDR2 as SMNVEV (reference sequence). The CDR3 runs to 18 residues. The chain's CDR3 is CASSLAGSTGGYYNEQFF. In DNA, the CDR3 is TGTGCCAGCAGTTTGGCGGGTTCGACAGGGGGATACTACAATGAGCAGTTCTTC.

This clonotype has only a few counts. The rearrangement uses TRBV6-1 and TRBJ2-1, with 8 bases aligning to TRBD2. The germline CDR1 and CDR2 sequences are MNHNS and SASEGT. CDR3 length: 14 residues. Germline trimming cut 7 bases from V and 7 bases from J; bases unmatched to any gene: 9. The CDR3 sequence: CASNQGLAWNEQFF. The DNA for the CDR3 is TGTGCCAGCAATCAAGGACTAGCCTGGAATGAGCAGTTCTTC.

The CDR3 DNA reads TGCGCCAGCAGCTTGGACGGTCGGGGGGTCTCCTACGAGCAGTACTTC. It is translated as CASSLDGRGVSYEQYF. The chain combines TRBV5-1 with TRBJ2-7; the match to TRBD2 covers 7 bases. V dropped 0 bases and J dropped 0; count of bases not matched to a gene: 6. Germline V gene sequence: CDR1 SGHRS, CDR2 YFSETQ. This CDR3 contains 16 residues.

This chain connects TRBV7-2 to TRBJ2-7, with a tentative D call TRBD1 (5 bases). The CDR3 covers 14 residues. The V and J ends lost 6 bases and 4 bases respectively, with 16 bases between them. Germline CDR1 and CDR2: SGHTA and FQGNSA. The CDR3 region has the DNA TGTGCCAGCAGGCGACAGACCCCCGTTTACGAGCAGTACTTC. This sequence encodes CASRRQTPVYEQYF.

V is TRBV4-3 and J is TRBJ2-3; D gene ambiguous. The CDR3 has 14 residues. With 0 bases removed from V and 1 base from J, the gap between germline ends came to 5 bases. Per germline, CDR1 LGHNA and CDR2 YSLEER. CDR3 nucleotides: TGCGCCAGCAGCCAAGAATTGCGCACAGATACGCAGTATTTT. Amino acids: CASSQELRTDTQYF.

The rearrangement uses TRBV4-3 and TRBJ2-3; D may be TRBD1 or TRBD2 (5 bases each). V was trimmed by 4 bases and J by 5 bases, leaving 13 bases between them. This CDR3 region has 14 residues. Germline CDR1 and CDR2: LGHNA and YSLEER. CDR3 coding DNA: TGCGCCAGCAGCCCCACGGGGCCCAAAGATACGCAGTATTTT. Translating gives CASSPTGPKDTQYF.